This T cell receptor (beta chain) came from a study of OX40 agonist ivuxolimab in advanced cancers. The wider study: Dose-escalation subjects each had hepatocellular carcinoma, melanoma, renal cell or head and neck cancer.

The CDR3 length is 14 residues. The trim removed 1 base at V and 5 bases at J, leaving 3 bases unmatched. The germline CDR1 and CDR2 sequences are SGHNT and YYREEE (reference sequence). Exclusion of a patient followed from autoimmune disease history or systemic immunosuppression. Clones were read by immunoSEQ multiplex PCR, and TCRdb kept only the in-frame ones, dropping some. The sample lists about 150,000 clones; 94% were seen once. Sequencing was performed on CD4+ or CD8+ T cells sorted from blood, taken in a trial of the OX40 agonist ivuxolimab. The V call is TRBV5-4, the J call TRBJ2-5, with 9 positions matching TRBD2. This TCR derives from an adult with an advanced solid tumor such as melanoma, head and neck, liver or kidney cancer. The CDR3 sequence: CASSLPSGGETQYF. The DNA of the CDR3 is TGTGCCAGCAGCTTGCCAAGCGGGGGGGAGACCCAGTACTTC.